What follows describes a single TCR beta chain. This clone was recorded only once. The antigen this receptor binds is unknown. No clone much larger than this one lies a single base away; base qualities are absent. Its CDR3 holds 18 amino acids, cysteine through phenylalanine. Only the CDR3 part of the read is kept: 54 bases, read in frame from the first base. V sheds 2 bases and J sheds 0 bases, leaving 18 bases between their ends. Sequences SGHDN (CDR1) and FVKESK (CDR2) are obtained from the germline V gene. This record belongs to a study of shared clonotypes between healthy human individuals (dated by TCRdb to about 2020). In the study overall: The cohort comprised two women and a few men aged 18 to 49 years. Per donor, three plates each were used for CD4 naive and CD4 memory, two for CD8 naive, and one for CD8 memory. The study deeply sequenced blood TCR repertoires of 5 or 6 healthy adults to estimate repertoire size and the extent of clonotype sharing between individuals. Different laboratories and diverse techniques were used to prepare libraries and sequence TCR repertoires, to increase sequencing depth and limit assay-specific biases. Per donor, leukapheresis produced somewhere between about 0.9 and 9 billion PBMCs. Broader findings and caveats from the paper: Even with the large sequencing depth, rarefaction of the sorted-subset datasets indicated that sequencing was incomplete. Because the study included only a small number of donors, the genetic and exposure-history diversity represented was limited. Compared with non-shared clonotypes, the clonotypes found in all four sorted-subset donors had higher generation probabilities. Based on pairwise subsampling, the degree of clonotype sharing among donors was expected to be affected by sequencing depth. Naive subsets generally had larger estimated clonotype richness than memory subsets did. Sampling was limited to blood, and TCR repertoires in tissue likely differ from TCR repertoires in blood. Sharing across several donors was observed for roughly 5% of naive CD4, less than 4% of naive CD8, roughly 2.3% of memory CD4, and around 0.42% of memory CD8 clonotypes.

Healthy HIV-negative adults with no recently reported acute infections or vaccinations were included as donors. Every donor was a Caucasian adult living in Nashville, Tennessee, USA. CD4+ T cells were enriched by magnetic negative selection; naive cells were then positively selected on CD45RA, and the negative fraction formed the memory subset. Blood was collected by leukapheresis, and PBMCs were isolated by Ficoll-Histopaque density gradient centrifugation and then cryopreserved in liquid nitrogen vapor phase. Purity and quantity of every magnetically sorted T cell population were checked by analytical flow cytometry. Genomic DNA was isolated from every sorted fraction and measured by UV absorbance on a Nanodrop 2000c. Using the deep immunoSEQ assay, TCR CDR3 regions were amplified from genomic DNA by multiplex PCR. Extracted genomic DNA from each cell subset was spread evenly across all wells of several immunoSEQ 96-well plates, with each plate serving as a replicate. For sorted subsets, each replicate PCR was loaded with roughly 190 ng genomic DNA, equivalent to approximately 27,000 T cell genomes. The purified libraries were quantified using a Qubit 3.0 fluorometer, sized with a Bioanalyzer 2100, and then quantified again using the KAPA Library Quantification kit. Every immunoSEQ 96-well plate was sequenced on a separate single-read 150-cycle Illumina NextSeq 550 flow cell. The original pipeline was this. Because the immunoSEQ output included only junctional sequences and no quality scores, the filtering could not be the same as the filtering used for full-length reads. To assign V/J genes and CDR3, sequences were annotated using PyIR, a Python wrapper for IgBLAST v1.9, with IMGT germline references. Reads were filtered out if the reads had weak V/J assignments (E-value above 1e-6), no CDR3, stop codons, out-of-frame junctions, or ambiguous translated residues. V3J clonotypes were defined as sequences sharing an identical inferred V gene, J gene, and CDR3 amino acid sequence. To compute the percentage overlap between repertoires, the number of shared unique clonotypes was divided by the size of the smaller repertoire. RTK rarefaction, the Chao1 estimator, and Recon v2.1 estimates of unobserved clonotypes were used to assess repertoire richness. Generation probabilities for all TCRbeta clonotypes obtained by the gDNA method from four donors were computed using OLGA. TCRdb re-hosts the immuneACCESS table, in-frame sequences only. Its copies lack some clones; in the studies checked, an unresolved V gene accounts for under half of them, and the cause for the rest is not known. That table furnishes V, J and clone size, whereas the DNA furnished D and trimming. Within this sample are approximately 1.4 million clones, with around 98% of them counted one time only. The ten top clones hold roughly 0.4% of the sample.

Recombination connected TRBV14 to TRBJ2-3; the D gene may be TRBD1 or TRBD2, since each aligns over 5 bases. Sequencing used naive CD4+ T cells sorted from blood. The sample's cell subset or site label is to be understood as: CD45RA+ positively selected. This clonotype originated in a young man in good health. The CDR3 loop reads CASSQPNRDASSTDTQYF. The DNA sequence is TGTGCCAGCAGCCAACCGAACCGGGACGCCTCTAGCACAGATACGCAGTATTTT.